The clone carrying this T cell receptor (beta chain) was detected a few times. It may be a read error: a sequence one base away is much more abundant. This sample was taken from a study of T cells in Graves' hyperthyroidism and ophthalmopathy. Study as a whole: At the time of initial diagnosis and before any treatment, peripheral blood was collected.

These patients, aged 18 to 65, had recently diagnosed hyperthyroidism lasting under 2 months. Clinical symptoms, serum thyroxine and TRAb, thyroid ultrasound and orbital computed tomography together formed the diagnostic basis. RNA transcripts yielded amplified TCR beta CDR3 regions. HTBI primers drove first-round RT-PCR of the TCR CDR3. TCRdb passed the multiplex PCR reads through MiXCR, listing each CDR3 protein once. The repertoire holds under 250,000 distinct CDR3 sequences, with around 17% as singletons. Germline values: CDR1 MDHEN, CDR2 SYDVKM. The CDR3 is made up of 15 amino acids. The chain joins TRBV28 to TRBJ1-2, with D maybe TRBD1 (5 bases). The sequence came from a woman between 45 and 65 years old with Graves' hyperthyroidism. Sequencing input: blood. CDR3: CANSLLGRVSSGYTF. CDR3 DNA: TGTGCCAACAGTTTATTGGGCAGGGTTTCCTCTGGCTACACCTTC.